The clone carrying this TCR beta chain was seen a single time. Mismatch with germline at one junction end may stem from a read error. Exclusion of patients followed from uncontrolled infection, other autoimmune disease, pregnancy or lactation. This record comes from a study of T cells in Graves' hyperthyroidism and ophthalmopathy. This CDR3 has 14 residues. Germline V gene data show CDR1 as SNHLY and CDR2 as FYNNEI. Template material for amplifying TCR beta CDR3 regions consisted of RNA transcripts. TCR CDR3 regions were first amplified by RT-PCR with HTBI primers. One entry per CDR3 protein results from TCRdb running MiXCR on the multiplex PCR reads. The table lists 500,000 to 600,000 distinct CDR3 sequences, around 46% of them singletons.

V and J are TRBV2 and TRBJ2-7, with 9 bases fitting TRBD1. The sequence was obtained from an adult woman with Graves' disease, either hyperthyroidism or ophthalmopathy (not recorded which). Sequenced material: peripheral blood or thyroid tissue (not recorded which). CDR3 sequence (DNA): TGTGCCAGCAGGGGACAGGGAATCTCCTACGAGCAGTACTTT. Protein: CASRGQGISYEQYF.